This entry is about one T cell receptor beta chain. The sample originates from a study of shared clonotypes between healthy human individuals. The wider study: Per-donor plates numbered three CD4 naive, three CD4 memory, two CD8 naive and one CD8 memory.

Sorted-subset replicate PCR reactions were performed with about 190 ng DNA, corresponding to roughly 29,000 T cell genomes. The assay was immunoSEQ multiplex PCR, and TCRdb's table has in-frame clones only and misses some. The sample carries under 1,100,000 clones, 65% to 80% recorded once. Trimming stripped 2 bases from V and 6 bases from J, with 17 bases between. CDR1 is SGHTA, CDR2 FQGNSA, per germline. The length of the CDR3 is 16 residues. The clonotype comes from a man younger than 30 in good health. The chain joins TRBV7-2 to TRBJ1-5; TRBD1 might be the D (5 bases). Sequenced: memory CD4+ T cells sorted from blood. The subset here: CD45RA-negative fraction. CDR3 in amino acids: CASSLLGQGLGQPQHF. The CDR3 DNA reads as TGTGCCAGCAGCTTATTAGGGCAGGGTTTGGGTCAGCCCCAGCATTTT.